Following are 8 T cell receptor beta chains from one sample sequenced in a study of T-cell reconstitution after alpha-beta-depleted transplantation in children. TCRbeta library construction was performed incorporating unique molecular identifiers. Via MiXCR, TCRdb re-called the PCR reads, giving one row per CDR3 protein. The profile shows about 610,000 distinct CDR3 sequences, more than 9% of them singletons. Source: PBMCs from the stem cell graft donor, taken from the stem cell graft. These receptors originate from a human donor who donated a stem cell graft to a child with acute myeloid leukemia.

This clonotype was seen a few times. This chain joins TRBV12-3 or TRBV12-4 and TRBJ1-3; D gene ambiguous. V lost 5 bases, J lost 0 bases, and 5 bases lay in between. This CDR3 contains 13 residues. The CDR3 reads CASSHGSGNTIYF. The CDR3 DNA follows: TGTGCCAGCAGTCATGGCTCTGGAAACACCATATATTTT.

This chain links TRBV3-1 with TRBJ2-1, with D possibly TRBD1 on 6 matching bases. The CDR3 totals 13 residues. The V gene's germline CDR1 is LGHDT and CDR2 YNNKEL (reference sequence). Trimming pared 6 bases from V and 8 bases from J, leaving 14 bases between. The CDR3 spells CASSPDRGDEQFF. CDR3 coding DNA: TGTGCCAGCAGTCCGGACAGAGGGGATGAGCAGTTCTTC.

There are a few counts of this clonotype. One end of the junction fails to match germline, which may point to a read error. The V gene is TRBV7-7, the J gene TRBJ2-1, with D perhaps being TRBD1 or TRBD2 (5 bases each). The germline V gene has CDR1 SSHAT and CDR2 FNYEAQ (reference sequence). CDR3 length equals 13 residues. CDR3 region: CASSARGGNEQFF. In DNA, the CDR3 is TGTGCTAGCAGTGCCCGGGGCGGAAATGAGCAGTTCTTC.

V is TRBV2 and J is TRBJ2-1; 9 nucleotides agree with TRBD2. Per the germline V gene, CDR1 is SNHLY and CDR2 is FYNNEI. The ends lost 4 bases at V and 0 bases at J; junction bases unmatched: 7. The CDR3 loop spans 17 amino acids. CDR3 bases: TGTGCCAGCAGTGGACTAGCGGTTTTTAGCTCCTACAATGAGCAGTTCTTC. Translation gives CASSGLAVFSSYNEQFF.

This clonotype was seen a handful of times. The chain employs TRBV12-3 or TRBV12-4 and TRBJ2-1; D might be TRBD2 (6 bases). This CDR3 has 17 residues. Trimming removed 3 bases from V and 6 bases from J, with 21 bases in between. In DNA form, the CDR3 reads TGTGCCAGCAGTTTCCAGCTCCGAGGGAGGAGTTTCAATGAGCAGTTCTTC. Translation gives CASSFQLRGRSFNEQFF.

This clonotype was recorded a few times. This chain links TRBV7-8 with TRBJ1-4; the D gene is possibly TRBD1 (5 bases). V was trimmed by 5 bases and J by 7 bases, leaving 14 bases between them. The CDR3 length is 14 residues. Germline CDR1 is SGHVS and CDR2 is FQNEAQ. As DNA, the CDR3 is TGTGCCAGCAGCCCACCAGGGAGAGCTGAAAAACTGTTTTTT. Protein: CASSPPGRAEKLFF.

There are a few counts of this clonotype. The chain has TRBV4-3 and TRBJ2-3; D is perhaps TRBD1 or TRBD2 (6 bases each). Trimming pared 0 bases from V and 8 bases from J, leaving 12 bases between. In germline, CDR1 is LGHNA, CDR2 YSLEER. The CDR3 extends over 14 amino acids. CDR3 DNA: TGCGCCAGCAGCCAAGATGCTGGGGGGCGTACGCAGTATTTT. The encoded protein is CASSQDAGGRTQYF.

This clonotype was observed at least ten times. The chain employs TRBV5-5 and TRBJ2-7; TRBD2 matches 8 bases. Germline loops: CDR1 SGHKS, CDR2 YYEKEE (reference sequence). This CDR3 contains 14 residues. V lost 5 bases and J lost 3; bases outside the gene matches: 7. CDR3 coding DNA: TGTGCCAGCAGAATGAGCGGGAGTCTCTACGAGCAGTACTTC. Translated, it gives CASRMSGSLYEQYF.